A selection of T cell receptor beta chains follows, all from one sample in a study of blood T cell repertoires in COVID-19. Only in-frame clones appear in the TCRdb table, and some are missing; sequencing was by immunoSEQ multiplex PCR. The sample has 95,000 to 100,000 clones; around 84% are singletons. Sequences were obtained from peripheral blood. These receptors originate from a woman aged 70-85 years with active or convalescent COVID-19. The CDR3 runs from the conserved cysteine through the conserved F or W. D genes are given only for firm matches. Only part of the rows carry a size: once, few, many, or a class if the clone is expanded.

once | TRBJ1-1 | TRBV4-2 | - | CASSQDRAGSDTEAFF | TGTGCCAGCAGCCAAGATCGGGCAGGGTCGGACACTGAAGCTTTCTTT
- | TRBJ1-3 | TRBV19 | - | CASSTSRAGLGNTIYF | TGTGCCAGTAGTACCTCCCGCGCAGGGCTGGGAAACACCATATATTTT
- | TRBJ2-2 | TRBV21-1 | - | CASSKVFIGTPLGAGELFF | TGTGCCAGCAGCAAAGTTTTCATAGGGACTCCTCTAGGGGCCGGGGAGCTGTTTTTT
once | TRBJ1-5 | TRBV11-2 | - | CASSLDRGNQPQHF | TGTGCCAGCAGCTTAGACAGGGGTAATCAGCCCCAGCATTTT
- | TRBJ2-2 | TRBV5-3 | - | CARSRETDGELFF | TGTGCCAGAAGTCGGGAGACAGACGGGGAGCTGTTTTTT
- | TRBJ2-4 | TRBV7-5 | - | CARTLGTGAKNIQYF | TGTGCCAGGACACTGGGGACAGGGGCCAAAAACATTCAGTACTTC
few | TRBJ2-1 | TRBV28 | TRBD2 | CASSLLTSNQIEQFF | TGTGCCAGCAGTTTACTGACTAGCAACCAGATAGAGCAGTTCTTC
few | TRBJ1-5 | TRBV5-1 | TRBD1 | CASSLEGGSNQPQHF | TGCGCCAGCAGCTTGGAAGGGGGCAGCAATCAGCCCCAGCATTTT
- | TRBJ2-3 | TRBV19 | - | CASTGGDTQYF | TGTGCCAGTACCGGGGGAGATACGCAGTATTTT
- | TRBJ2-3 | TRBV6-5 | TRBD2 | CARSSTSGGTDTQYF | TGTGCCCGCAGTTCAACTAGCGGGGGCACAGATACGCAGTATTTT
few | TRBJ2-7 | TRBV6-2/TRBV6-3 | TRBD2 | CASSYSSGGLTPEQYF | TGTGCCAGCAGTTACTCTAGCGGGGGTCTTACTCCCGAGCAGTACTTC
- | TRBJ2-1 | TRBV5-1 | TRBD2 | CASFTPGLAVNEQFF | TGCGCCAGCTTTACGCCGGGACTAGCGGTTAATGAGCAGTTCTTC
- | TRBJ2-4 | TRBV5-1 | - | CASSLDSIGNIQYF | TGCGCCAGCAGCTTGGACAGCATAGGAAACATTCAGTACTTC
- | TRBJ1-6 | TRBV2 | - | CASHEEAARNSPLHF | TGTGCCAGCCATGAGGAAGCGGCCAGGAATTCACCCCTCCACTTT
- | TRBJ1-1 | TRBV2 | - | CASSPYSRGTEAFF | TGTGCCAGCAGTCCCTATTCTAGAGGCACTGAAGCTTTCTTT
- | TRBJ2-3 | TRBV5-4 | TRBD2 | CAIEVRGGSTPTDTQYF | TGTGCCATCGAAGTTCGGGGGGGCTCAACTCCCACAGATACGCAGTATTTT
- | TRBJ2-2 | TRBV7-2 | TRBD2 | CASSPSAGGVLFF | TGTGCCAGCAGCCCTTCAGCGGGAGGAGTGCTGTTTTTT
- | TRBJ1-1 | TRBV4-3 | - | CASSQVRGTNTEAFF | TGCGCCAGCAGCCAAGTGAGGGGGACGAACACTGAAGCTTTCTTT
- | TRBJ1-2 | TRBV20-1 | - | CSASEDSLYGYTF | TGCAGTGCTAGTGAGGACAGCCTCTATGGCTACACCTTC
once | TRBJ1-5 | TRBV18 | - | CASSLSGGNQPQHF | TGTGCCAGCTCCCTTTCGGGAGGGAATCAGCCCCAGCATTTT
once | TRBJ2-7 | TRBV7-9 | TRBD1 | CASSSQAGGVEQYF | TGTGCCAGCAGCTCACAAGCAGGGGGCGTCGAGCAGTACTTC
- | TRBJ1-4 | TRBV24-1 | - | CATSDVGEGGEKLFF | TGTGCCACCAGTGATGTCGGTGAGGGCGGTGAAAAACTGTTTTTT
- | TRBJ2-7 | TRBV6-5 | - | CASRIHGRGAYEQYF | TGTGCCAGCAGAATCCACGGACGGGGAGCCTACGAGCAGTACTTC
- | TRBJ2-7 | TRBV6-1 | - | CASSETNYEQYF | TGTGCCAGCAGTGAGACTAACTACGAGCAGTACTTC
- | TRBJ1-3 | TRBV5-1 | - | CASRQADGNTIYF | TGCGCCAGCAGACAGGCCGATGGAAACACCATATATTTT
once | TRBJ2-2 | TRBV18 | TRBD2 | CASSAGSGGNTGELFF | TGTGCCAGCTCAGCGGGAAGCGGGGGTAACACCGGGGAGCTGTTTTTT
- | TRBJ1-4 | TRBV15 | - | CATSSRQSVEKLFF | TGTGCCACCAGCAGTAGGCAGAGCGTTGAAAAACTGTTTTTT
- | TRBJ2-1 | TRBV9 | - | CASSAQGLPLAEQFF | TGTGCCAGCAGCGCGCAGGGACTCCCTCTTGCTGAGCAGTTCTTC
- | TRBJ1-1 | TRBV15 | - | CATSRDLNSEAFF | TGTGCCACCAGCAGAGATCTGAACTCTGAAGCTTTCTTT
- | TRBJ2-1 | TRBV18 | - | CASSPAVTYNEQFF | TGTGCCAGCTCACCAGCAGTAACCTACAATGAGCAGTTCTTC
- | TRBJ1-3 | TRBV10-3 | TRBD1 | CAISDDRVTGNTIYF | TGTGCCATCAGTGACGACAGGGTTACTGGAAACACCATATATTTT
- | TRBJ2-7 | TRBV20-1 | TRBD1 | CSAGGTGQITF | TGCAGTGCCGGAGGAACGGGACAGATTACCTTC
- | TRBJ2-4 | TRBV5-1 | - | CASSDGRGNIQYF | TGCGCCAGCAGCGACGGCCGGGGAAACATTCAGTACTTC
- | TRBJ1-4 | TRBV7-9 | - | CASSSGRVGEKLFF | TGTGCCAGCAGCTCGGGAAGGGTCGGGGAAAAACTGTTTTTT
- | TRBJ2-1 | TRBV12-5 | TRBD2 | CASGLQLAGRSQFF | TGTGCTAGTGGTTTGCAACTAGCGGGAAGATCGCAGTTCTTC
- | TRBJ2-5 | TRBV4-3 | - | CASSQQGNGGRETQYF | TGCGCCAGCAGCCAACAGGGCAACGGGGGTAGGGAGACCCAGTACTTC
- | TRBJ1-2 | TRBV5-4 | - | CASSLDRSYGYTF | TGTGCCAGCAGTCTAGACAGAAGTTATGGCTACACCTTC
- | TRBJ2-1 | TRBV5-1 | - | CASSGQGQVYNEQFF | TGCGCCAGCAGTGGGCAGGGGCAGGTTTACAATGAGCAGTTCTTC
- | TRBJ2-7 | TRBV27 | TRBD2 | CASSLSIAGDSYEQYF | TGTGCCAGCAGTTTATCGATAGCGGGTGATTCCTACGAGCAGTACTTC
- | TRBJ1-5 | TRBV11-2 | - | CASSLDNNQPQHF | TGTGCCAGCAGCTTAGACAACAATCAGCCCCAGCATTTT
- | TRBJ2-7 | TRBV29-1 | - | CSVLQESGEYEQYF | TGCAGCGTTCTCCAAGAGTCGGGGGAGTACGAGCAGTACTTC
- | TRBJ2-7 | TRBV11-1 | TRBD1 | CASSLGQGNNEQYF | TGTGCCAGCAGCCTCGGACAGGGAAACAACGAGCAGTACTTC
- | TRBJ1-1 | TRBV2 | - | CASIGAVNTEAFF | TGTGCCAGCATAGGGGCGGTGAACACTGAAGCTTTCTTT
- | TRBJ1-2 | TRBV6-5 | - | CASSYTDRSYGYTF | TGTGCCAGCAGTTATACCGACAGGAGCTATGGCTACACCTTC
- | TRBJ2-1 | TRBV2 | TRBD1 | CASSEARDRLGTNEQFF | TGTGCCAGCAGTGAAGCAAGGGACAGGTTGGGTACCAATGAGCAGTTCTTC
- | TRBJ2-2 | TRBV19 | - | CASSIGYQLTGELFF | TGTGCCAGTAGTATAGGCTACCAACTCACCGGGGAGCTGTTTTTT
- | TRBJ1-1 | TRBV18 | TRBD1 | CASSQGTVNTEAFF | TGTGCCAGCTCACAAGGGACAGTGAACACTGAAGCTTTCTTT
- | TRBJ2-1 | TRBV7-3 | - | CASSLNRGYEQFF | TGTGCCAGCAGCTTAAATCGGGGGTATGAGCAGTTCTTC
once | TRBJ1-5 | TRBV28 | TRBD1 | CASSLVRQGVHSNQPQHF | TGTGCCAGCAGTTTAGTCCGACAGGGGGTTCATAGCAATCAGCCCCAGCATTTT
once | TRBJ2-6 | TRBV9 | - | CASSAQGSGANVLTF | TGTGCCAGCAGCGCCCAGGGATCTGGGGCCAACGTCCTGACTTTC
- | TRBJ2-3 | TRBV7-9 | TRBD1 | CASSTGTGGPDTQYF | TGTGCCAGCAGCACAGGGACAGGGGGACCAGATACGCAGTATTTT
- | TRBJ1-2 | TRBV7-2 | - | CASSGRETDSRGYTF | TGTGCCAGCAGCGGTAGAGAAACGGACAGTCGGGGCTACACCTTC
- | TRBJ2-1 | TRBV18 | TRBD2 | CASSLVLAGGANEQFF | TGTGCCAGCTCCTTAGTACTAGCGGGTGGTGCAAATGAGCAGTTCTTC
- | TRBJ1-1 | TRBV6-2/TRBV6-3 | TRBD1 | CASSPTGGRAGTEAFF | TGTGCCAGCAGTCCCACAGGGGGCAGGGCGGGCACTGAAGCTTTCTTT
- | TRBJ1-3 | TRBV7-2 | TRBD1 | CASSARSGGGNTIYF | TGTGCCAGCAGCGCGAGGTCAGGGGGTGGAAACACCATATATTTT
- | TRBJ2-6 | TRBV5-6 | - | CASSRQGSGANVLTF | TGTGCCAGCAGCCGCCAGGGCTCTGGGGCCAACGTCCTGACTTTC
- | TRBJ2-1 | TRBV9 | TRBD2 | CASSPLAGGNEQFF | TGTGCCAGCAGCCCATTAGCGGGGGGAAATGAGCAGTTCTTC